This T cell receptor (beta chain) was sequenced in a study of Graves' ophthalmopathy and Graves' hyperthyroidism. V lost 8 bases, J lost 2 bases, and 5 bases stayed unmatched. CDR1 is SNHLY, CDR2 FYNNEI, per germline. The CDR3 runs 13 residues. Stable hyperthyroidism referred to disease that showed no ophthalmopathy within 18 months of follow-up. Each hyperthyroidism patient was newly diagnosed, with under 2 months' duration, and aged 18 to 65. For repertoire sequencing, the TCR beta CDR3 regions were amplified from RNA transcripts. HTBI-primed RT-PCR formed the first round, and a multiplex PCR formed the second. TCRdb ran MiXCR on the multiplex PCR reads and lists one entry per CDR3 protein. The data hold roughly 36,000 distinct CDR3 sequences, with 50% observed a single time.

The origin of this receptor is an adult woman with stable Graves' hyperthyroidism. The chain links TRBV2 to TRBJ2-7, with 8 positions matching TRBD2. Sequenced input: peripheral blood. The CDR3 coding sequence is TGTGCCAGCCAGGTGACTAGCGCCTACGAGCAGTACTTC. Protein sequence: CASQVTSAYEQYF.